This T cell receptor (beta chain) originates from a study of blood T cell repertoires in COVID-19. A single count supports this clone. The data were produced by immunoSEQ multiplex PCR, yet TCRdb's version contains in-frame clones alone and is incomplete. This table holds approximately 230,000 clones, approximately 90% found once. V dropped 8 bases and J dropped 0 bases, with 11 bases sitting between them. CDR1 and CDR2 (germline): WSHSY, SAAADI. The CDR3 is 13 residues long. Each participant's cohort was designated according to participant-reported clinical history. The recovered donors of Cohort 3 showed two negative PCRs, clearance, or symptom resolution.

Sequenced sample: PBMCs or T cells enriched from blood (not recorded which). The genes are TRBV10-2 and TRBJ2-7, with D perhaps TRBD1 (5 bases). This TCR derives from a middle-aged man who had recovered from COVID-19. The CDR3 is CASEDNPSYEQYF. CDR3 DNA sequence: TGCGCCAGCGAGGACAACCCCTCCTACGAGCAGTACTTC.